This T cell receptor beta chain was recorded in a study of blood T cell repertoires in COVID-19. Sequencing used immunoSEQ multiplex PCR; TCRdb keeps in-frame clones, though not all of them. The data show about 140,000 clones, about 83% seen once. This clone was seen a handful of times. The CDR3 contains 15 residues. V was clipped by 2 bases and J by 1 base, with 14 bases between them. Looked up from germline, CDR1 is GTSNPN and CDR2 is SVGIG (reference sequence). Specimen: peripheral blood. V usage is TRBV30 and J usage is TRBJ1-2; D is unresolved. The sequence came from a man aged 50 to 59 with acute or convalescent COVID-19. In DNA form, the CDR3 reads TGTGCCTGGAGTCCCCCTATCACCATTAACTATGGCTACACCTTC. It translates to CAWSPPITINYGYTF.